This entry describes one T cell receptor beta chain. Its matching antigen is unknown. The CDR3 length is 16 residues. Per germline, CDR1 MDHEN and CDR2 SYDVKM. The V and J ends lost 5 bases and 2 bases, in that order; junction bases with no gene match: 9. The record originates from a study of yellow fever vaccine responses in identical twins. Broader study findings: Convergence reportedly seemed to mark part of the twins' vaccine T cell response, with personalization marking the rest.

TCRdb passed the RT-PCR reads through MiXCR, listing each CDR3 protein once. The sample records about 23,000 distinct CDR3 sequences, 77% being singletons. The TCR comes from a young woman who received the yellow fever vaccine. Sequenced here: T cells from blood (PBMCs), unsorted or a sorted subset (not recorded which), sampled before or after yellow fever vaccination (not recorded which). V is TRBV28 and J is TRBJ1-2, with TRBD1 matching over 9 bases. The CDR3 bases are TGTGCCAGCAGTACAGGGACAGGGAGTGAGAACTATGGCTACACCTTC. Residues: CASSTGTGSENYGYTF.